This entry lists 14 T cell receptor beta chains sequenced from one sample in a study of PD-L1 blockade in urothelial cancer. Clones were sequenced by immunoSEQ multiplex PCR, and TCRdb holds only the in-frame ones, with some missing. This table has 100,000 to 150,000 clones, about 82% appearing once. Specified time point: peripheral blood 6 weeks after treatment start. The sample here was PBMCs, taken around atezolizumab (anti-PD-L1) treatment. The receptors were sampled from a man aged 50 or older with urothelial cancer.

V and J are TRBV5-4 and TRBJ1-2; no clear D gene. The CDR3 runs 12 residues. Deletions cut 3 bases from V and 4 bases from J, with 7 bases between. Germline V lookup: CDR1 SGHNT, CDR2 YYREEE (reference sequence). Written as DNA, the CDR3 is TGTGCCAGCAGCTCCCCAGTCTATGGCTACACCTTC. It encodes CASSSPVYGYTF.

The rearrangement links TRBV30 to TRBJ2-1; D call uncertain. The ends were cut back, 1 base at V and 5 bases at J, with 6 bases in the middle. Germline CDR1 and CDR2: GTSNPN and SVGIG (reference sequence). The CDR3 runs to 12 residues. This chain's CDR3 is CAWSGKHNEQFF. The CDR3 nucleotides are TGTGCCTGGAGTGGCAAGCACAATGAGCAGTTCTTC.

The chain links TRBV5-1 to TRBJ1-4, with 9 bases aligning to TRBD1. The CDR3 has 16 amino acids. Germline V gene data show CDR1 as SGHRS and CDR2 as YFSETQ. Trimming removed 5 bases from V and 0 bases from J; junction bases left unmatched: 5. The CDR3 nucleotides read TGCGCCAGCAGACACAGGGGGCGATCAACTAATGAAAAACTGTTTTTT. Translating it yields CASRHRGRSTNEKLFF.

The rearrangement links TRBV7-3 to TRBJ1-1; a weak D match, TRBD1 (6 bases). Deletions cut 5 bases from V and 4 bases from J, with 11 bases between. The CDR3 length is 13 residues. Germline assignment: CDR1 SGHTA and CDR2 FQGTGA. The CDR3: CASSRGASTEAFF. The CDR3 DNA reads TGTGCCAGCAGCCGGGGGGCGAGCACTGAAGCTTTCTTT.

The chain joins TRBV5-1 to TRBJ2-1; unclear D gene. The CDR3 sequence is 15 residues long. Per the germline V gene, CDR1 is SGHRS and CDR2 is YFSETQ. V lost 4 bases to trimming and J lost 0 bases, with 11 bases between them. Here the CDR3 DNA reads TGCGCCAGCAGCACAGAACCTGGCTCCTACAATGAGCAGTTCTTC. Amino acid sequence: CASSTEPGSYNEQFF.

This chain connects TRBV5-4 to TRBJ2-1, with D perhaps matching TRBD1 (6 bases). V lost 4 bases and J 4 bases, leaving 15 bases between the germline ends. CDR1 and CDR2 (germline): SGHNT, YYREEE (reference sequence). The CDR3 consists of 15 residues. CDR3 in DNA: TGTGCCAGCAGCCAGGGTCAGGGGCAATACAATGAGCAGTTCTTC. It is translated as CASSQGQGQYNEQFF.

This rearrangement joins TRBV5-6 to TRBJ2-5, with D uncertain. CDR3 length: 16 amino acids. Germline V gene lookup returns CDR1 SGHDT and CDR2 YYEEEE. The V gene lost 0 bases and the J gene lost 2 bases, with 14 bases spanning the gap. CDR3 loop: CASSLDLSTRQETQYF. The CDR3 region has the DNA TGTGCCAGCAGCTTGGATTTGTCCACGCGGCAAGAGACCCAGTACTTC.

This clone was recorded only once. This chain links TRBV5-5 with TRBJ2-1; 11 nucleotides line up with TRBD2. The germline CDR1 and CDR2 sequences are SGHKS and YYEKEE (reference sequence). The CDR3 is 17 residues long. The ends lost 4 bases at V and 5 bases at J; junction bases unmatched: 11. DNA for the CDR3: TGTGCCAGCAGCCCTTATTACGTAGCGGGAGGGGACAATGAGCAGTTCTTC. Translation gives CASSPYYVAGGDNEQFF.

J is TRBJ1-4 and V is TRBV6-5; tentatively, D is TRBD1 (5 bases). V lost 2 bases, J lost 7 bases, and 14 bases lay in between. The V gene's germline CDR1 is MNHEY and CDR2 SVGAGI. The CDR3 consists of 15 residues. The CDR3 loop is CASSYGGARLEKLFF. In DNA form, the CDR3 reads TGTGCCAGCAGTTACGGCGGGGCCCGCCTTGAAAAACTGTTTTTT.

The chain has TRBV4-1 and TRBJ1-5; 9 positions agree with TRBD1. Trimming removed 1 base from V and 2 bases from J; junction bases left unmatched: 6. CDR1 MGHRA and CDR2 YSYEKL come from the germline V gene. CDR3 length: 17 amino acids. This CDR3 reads CASSQVPTGGRNQPQHF. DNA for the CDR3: TGCGCCAGCAGCCAAGTTCCGACAGGGGGACGCAATCAGCCCCAGCATTTT.

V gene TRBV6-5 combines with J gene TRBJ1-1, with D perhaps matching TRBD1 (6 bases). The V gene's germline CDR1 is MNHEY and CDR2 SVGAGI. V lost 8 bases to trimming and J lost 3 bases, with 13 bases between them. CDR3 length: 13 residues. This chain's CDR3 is CASHDRQHTEAFF. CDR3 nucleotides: TGTGCCAGCCATGACAGGCAGCACACTGAAGCTTTCTTT.

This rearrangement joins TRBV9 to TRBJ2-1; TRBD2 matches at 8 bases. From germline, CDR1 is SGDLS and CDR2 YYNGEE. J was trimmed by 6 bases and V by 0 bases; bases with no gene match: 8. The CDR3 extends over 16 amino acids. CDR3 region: CASSVEPGTRGNEQFF. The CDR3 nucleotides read TGTGCCAGCAGCGTAGAACCCGGGACTAGAGGCAATGAGCAGTTCTTC.

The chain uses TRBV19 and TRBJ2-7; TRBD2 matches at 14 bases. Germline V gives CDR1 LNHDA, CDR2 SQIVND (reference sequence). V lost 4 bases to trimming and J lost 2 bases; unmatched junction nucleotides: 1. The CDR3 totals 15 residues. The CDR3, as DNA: TGTGCCAGTAGTAAGACTAGCGGGAGGGCCTACGAGCAGTACTTC. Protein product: CASSKTSGRAYEQYF.

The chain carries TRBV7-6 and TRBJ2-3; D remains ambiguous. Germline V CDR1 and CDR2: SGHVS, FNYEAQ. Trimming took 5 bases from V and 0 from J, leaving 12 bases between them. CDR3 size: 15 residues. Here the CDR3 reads CASSAHLGSTDTQYF. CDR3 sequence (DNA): TGTGCCAGCAGCGCGCACCTAGGAAGCACAGATACGCAGTATTTT.